A single sample is the source of the 24 T cell receptor beta chains below, sequenced in a study of blood T cells in healthy people across ages. Together with a sample-barcoded 5' primer, a J-beta primer mix was included in a second PCR lasting about 7 to 11 cycles. Via MiXCR, TCRdb re-called the 5' RACE reads, giving one row per CDR3 protein. The sample carries around 1.5 million distinct CDR3 sequences, around 59% recorded once. Sequenced input: blood. These receptors were taken from a man aged 18 to 30 in good health.

J is TRBJ1-2 and V is TRBV25-1; D is possibly TRBD1 (5 bases). Germline CDR1 MGHDK, CDR2 SYGVNS. The V gene lost 4 bases and the J gene lost 4 bases, with 7 bases spanning the gap. The CDR3 sequence is 12 residues long. CDR3 sequence (DNA): TGTGCCAGCAGTGTGACAGCCTATGGCTACACCTTC. Residues: CASSVTAYGYTF.

This chain joins TRBV12-3 or TRBV12-4 and TRBJ1-1; D gene ambiguous. Trimming took 3 bases from V and 6 from J, leaving 8 bases between them. The CDR3 consists of 12 residues. The CDR3 loop reads CASSFSFAEAFF. As DNA, the CDR3 is TGTGCCAGCAGTTTCAGTTTCGCTGAAGCTTTCTTT.

The chain joins TRBV9 to TRBJ2-3, with 7 bases fitting TRBD2. The germline V gene has CDR1 SGDLS and CDR2 YYNGEE. The CDR3 is 16 amino acids. The ends lost 0 bases at V and 0 bases at J; junction bases unmatched: 4. The CDR3 protein is CASSVASSGSTDTQYF. CDR3 bases: TGTGCCAGCAGCGTAGCGTCTAGCGGTAGCACAGATACGCAGTATTTT.

The chain carries TRBV11-2 and TRBJ2-3; D is possibly TRBD2 (6 bases). The length of the CDR3 is 14 residues. Germline CDR1 reads SGHAT; CDR2 reads FQNNGV. Trimming shortened V by 2 bases and J by 11 bases, and 17 bases separated the two germline ends. CDR3 sequence: CASSLQPGTDLQYF. The CDR3 coding sequence is TGTGCCAGCAGCTTACAGCCCGGGACTGACTTGCAGTATTTT.

V gene TRBV2 combines with J gene TRBJ2-2; 7 bases fit TRBD1. Germline loops: CDR1 SNHLY, CDR2 FYNNEI. The CDR3 has 16 residues. V shed 9 bases and J 4 bases; nucleotides not matched to a gene: 14. CDR3 in amino acids: CARARLGQPGTGELFF. CDR3 nucleotide sequence: TGTGCCAGAGCCCGCCTGGGACAGCCGGGCACCGGGGAGCTGTTTTTT.

The chain has TRBV20-1 and TRBJ2-1, with D possibly called TRBD1 or TRBD2 (6 bases each). The germline V gene has CDR1 DFQATT and CDR2 SNEGSKA (reference sequence). This CDR3 has 15 amino acids. Trimming removed 3 bases from V and 8 bases from J, with 20 bases in between. The CDR3: CSARDGGRSRYEQFF. CDR3 in DNA: TGCAGTGCTAGGGACGGGGGCCGGAGTCGGTATGAGCAGTTCTTC.

The chain is built from TRBV4-1 and TRBJ1-3; TRBD1 is a possible D gene (5 bases). Germline V gene sequence: CDR1 MGHRA, CDR2 YSYEKL. V lost 1 base and J lost 0, with 10 bases in between. The CDR3 extends over 16 amino acids. CDR3 nucleotides: TGCGCCAGCAGCCAAGCGTGGGGCTACTCTGGAAACACCATATATTTT. This encodes CASSQAWGYSGNTIYF.

The chain is built from TRBV7-2 and TRBJ1-2, with D hard to call. Germline CDR1 is SGHTA and CDR2 is FQGNSA. The CDR3 length is 13 residues. V shed 1 base and J shed 7 bases, with 10 bases lying between them. The CDR3 sequence is CASSLDDVRGYTF. CDR3 bases: TGTGCCAGCAGCTTAGATGATGTACGTGGCTACACCTTC.

V is TRBV2 and J is TRBJ2-3; D may be TRBD2 (5 bases). The germline gives CDR1 SNHLY, CDR2 FYNNEI. This CDR3 region has 15 residues. The V end lost 6 bases, the J end lost 0 bases, and 13 bases lay between the germline ends. CDR3 region: CASRRTGQSTDTQYF. CDR3 nucleotide sequence: TGTGCCAGCAGACGGACTGGCCAGAGCACAGATACGCAGTATTTT.

V is TRBV5-6 and J is TRBJ1-5; 10 bases match TRBD1. The CDR3 sequence is 16 residues long. The germline CDR1 and CDR2 sequences are SGHDT and YYEEEE. The trim removed 4 bases at V and 6 bases at J, leaving 10 bases unmatched. This CDR3 is CASSPRDRGTAQPQHF. CDR3 DNA sequence: TGTGCCAGCAGCCCGCGGGACAGGGGAACCGCTCAGCCCCAGCATTTT.

The gene calls are TRBV12-3 or TRBV12-4 and TRBJ2-4, with 11 bases aligning to TRBD2. The assigned J gene may be wrong: the sequence end matches TRBJ2-7 better. The CDR3 runs 15 residues. The CDR3, as DNA: TGTGCCAGCAGCTCCATAGCGGGGGGGAGCTACGAGCAGTACTTC. It specifies CASSSIAGGSYEQYF.

This sequence joins TRBV25-1 and TRBJ2-1; D ambiguous. CDR1 is MGHDK, CDR2 SYGVNS, per germline. This CDR3 has 14 amino acids. V was shortened by 3 bases and J by 4 bases, with 10 bases between the two germline ends. The CDR3 spells CASSDAAPYNEQFF. CDR3 nucleotides: TGTGCCAGCAGTGATGCTGCTCCATACAATGAGCAGTTCTTC.

The chain carries TRBV2 and TRBJ2-7; TRBD1 aligns across 9 bases. Looked up from germline, CDR1 is SNHLY and CDR2 is FYNNEI. J was trimmed by 0 bases and V by 6 bases; bases with no gene match: 3. The CDR3 totals 14 residues. CDR3 amino acids: CASRPTGGSYEQYF. In DNA, the CDR3 is TGTGCCAGCAGACCGACAGGGGGCTCCTACGAGCAGTACTTC.

The J gene is TRBJ1-5, the V gene TRBV2; maybe TRBD1 (6 bases). The V end lost 8 bases, the J end lost 7 bases, and 18 bases lay between the germline ends. CDR1 is SNHLY and CDR2 is FYNNEI in the germline V gene. This CDR3 contains 14 residues. CDR3: CASGRTELRQPQHF. CDR3 coding DNA: TGTGCCAGCGGTCGGACAGAGTTACGACAGCCCCAGCATTTT.

The V and J genes are TRBV29-1 and TRBJ2-7; tentatively, D is TRBD2 (6 bases). Germline lookup yields CDR1 SQVTM and CDR2 ANQGSEA. The germline V and J ends were trimmed by 4 bases and 4 bases, with 14 bases remaining between them. This CDR3 comprises 13 residues. This CDR3 reads CSVGVAGRYEQYF. The CDR3, as DNA: TGCAGCGTTGGGGTTGCAGGGAGGTACGAGCAGTACTTC.

V gene TRBV4-2 combines with J gene TRBJ2-7; 9 bases fit TRBD1. CDR3 length: 16 amino acids. Trimming cost V 3 bases and J 2 bases; bases outside gene matches: 8. Germline lookup yields CDR1 LGHNA and CDR2 YNFKEQ. CDR3 protein: CASSQAPGQGAYEQYF. CDR3 bases: TGTGCCAGCAGCCAGGCCCCGGGACAGGGTGCCTACGAGCAGTACTTC.

This clonotype was recorded a few times. The gene calls are TRBV27 and TRBJ2-1; a possible D gene is TRBD2 (7 bases). V was clipped by 3 bases and J by 3 bases, with 21 bases between them. Germline-derived CDR1 and CDR2 are MNHEY and SMNVEV (reference sequence). The CDR3 has 18 residues. As DNA, the CDR3 is TGTGCCAGCAGTTTTGGAAGAGTCGGCGGGGGCCACTACAATGAGCAGTTCTTC. This translates into CASSFGRVGGGHYNEQFF.

The chain is built from TRBV20-1 and TRBJ2-7; D perhaps matches TRBD2 (6 bases). The CDR3 sequence is 15 residues long. CDR1 is DFQATT, CDR2 SNEGSKA, per germline (reference sequence). Trimming took 0 bases from V and 4 from J, leaving 16 bases between them. CDR3: CSARDGGYSWYEQYF. In nucleotides, the CDR3 is TGCAGTGCTAGAGATGGGGGGTATTCATGGTACGAGCAGTACTTC.

V is TRBV29-1 and J is TRBJ2-7, with 10 bases identical to TRBD2. The CDR3 length is 14 residues. Germline V CDR1 and CDR2: SQVTM, ANQGSEA. V dropped 6 bases and J dropped 4; count of bases not matched to a gene: 9. The CDR3 loop is CSVNLAGVGYEQYF. The CDR3 region has the DNA TGCAGCGTGAACCTAGCGGGAGTGGGATACGAGCAGTACTTC.

This clonotype was seen more than once but under ten times. The V gene is TRBV12-3 or TRBV12-4, the J gene TRBJ1-2; unclear D gene. V was clipped by 11 bases and J by 4 bases, with 17 bases between them. The CDR3 has 13 residues. The CDR3 region has the DNA TGTGCCGGGCACCTGCGTATGGCCTATGGCTACACCTTC. The encoded protein is CAGHLRMAYGYTF.

The table lists this clonotype with a few counts. This chain connects TRBV5-1 to TRBJ2-7, with a possible D match to TRBD1 (6 bases). CDR1 and CDR2 (germline): SGHRS, YFSETQ. The V end was cut by 6 bases, the J end by 0 bases, with 13 bases between. This CDR3 contains 14 residues. In DNA form, the CDR3 reads TGCGCCAGCACCCGTGGACAGAGCTCCTACGAGCAGTACTTC. Its translation: CASTRGQSSYEQYF. Variable domain in full (rest from reference TRBV5-1 and TRBJ2-7): KAGVTQTPRYLIKTRGQQVTLSCSPISGHRSVSWYQQTPGQGLQFLFEYFSETQRNKGNFPGRFSGRQFSNSRSEMNVSTLELGDSALYLCASTRGQSSYEQYFGPGTRLTVT.

This chain uses TRBV7-9 with TRBJ2-5; D possibly uses TRBD1 or TRBD2 (5 bases each). The CDR3 runs 13 residues. Trimming took 6 bases from V and 5 from J, leaving 13 bases between them. The V gene's germline CDR1 is SEHNR and CDR2 FQNEAQ (reference sequence). The CDR3 here is CASSTGGSETQYF. The CDR3 DNA reads as TGTGCCAGCAGTACTGGGGGTTCGGAGACCCAGTACTTC.

This clonotype was observed a handful of times. The junction departs from germline at one end; a sequencing error may be responsible. The rearrangement uses TRBV20-1 and TRBJ2-1; 7 bases agree with TRBD2. The CDR3 has 13 amino acids. Germline CDR1 reads DFQATT; CDR2 reads SNEGSKA (reference sequence). The CDR3, as DNA: TGCAGTGGAGCGGGATCCTCCTACAATGAACAGTTCTTC. Protein product: CSGAGSSYNEQFF.

V gene TRBV20-1 combines with J gene TRBJ2-1; TRBD2 matches at 11 bases. V was clipped by 2 bases and J by 7 bases; unmatched bases: 4. Per germline, CDR1 DFQATT and CDR2 SNEGSKA (reference sequence). The CDR3 covers 14 residues. CDR3 sequence: CSARLAGGRNEQFF. The CDR3 DNA is TGCAGTGCTAGACTAGCGGGGGGCCGTAATGAGCAGTTCTTC.